Presented here are 32 T cell receptor beta chains from one specimen sequenced in a study of vaccination effects on CD4 cells after COVID-19. Peptide-pool stimulation followed by sequencing identified expanded antigen-specific CD4+ clonotypes in the ViraFEST assay. Once cultured for about 9 days, the cells underwent separation to obtain CD4+ T cells. Negative nucleocapsid antibody tests before and after vaccination confirmed no previous SARS-CoV-2 infection. Their target antigens are unknown. Using immunoSEQ multiplex PCR, the repertoire was profiled, and TCRdb retains in-frame clones only, with some absent. The sample contains some 69,000 clones, roughly 74% of which appear only once. Sequencing used CD4+ T cells from PBMCs cultured with HCoV-NL63 spike peptides, obtained before COVID-19 vaccination. The receptor source for this set is a human donor who received a COVID-19 vaccine.

CDR3 DNA sequence: TGTGCCAGCAGCTTCTACCCCAGGACAGCTACCTATGGCTACACCTTC. It is translated as CASSFYPRTATYGYTF. The J gene is TRBJ1-2, the V gene TRBV5-4, with D perhaps matching TRBD1 (6 bases). V was clipped by 2 bases and J by 4 bases, with 18 bases between them. Germline lookup yields CDR1 SGHNT and CDR2 YYREEE (reference sequence). This CDR3 is 16 amino acids long.

This sequence joins TRBV5-4 and TRBJ2-5; no reliable D call. Germline CDR1 and CDR2: SGHNT and YYREEE (reference sequence). Trimming removed 0 bases at V and 2 bases at J, with 8 bases between. The CDR3 is 14 amino acids. The CDR3 spells CASSLAGQQETQYF. The CDR3 DNA reads TGTGCCAGCAGCTTGGCCGGCCAACAAGAGACCCAGTACTTC.

This chain links TRBV4-1 with TRBJ2-2, with TRBD2 identical over 9 bases. Germline V lookup: CDR1 MGHRA, CDR2 YSYEKL. CDR3 length: 17 residues. Trimming cost V 0 bases and J 4 bases; bases outside gene matches: 6. The DNA for the CDR3 is TGCGCCAGCAGCCAAGAAGGGCGGGGGGGCTCCACCGGGGAGCTGTTTTTT. This gives the protein CASSQEGRGGSTGELFF.

The genes are TRBV20-1 and TRBJ2-7; D is ambiguous. The CDR3 is 10 amino acids. Germline V gene lookup returns CDR1 DFQATT and CDR2 SNEGSKA (reference sequence). The CDR3 is CSPAVYEQYV. CDR3 nucleotide sequence: TGCAGCCCGGCGGTCTACGAGCAGTACGTC.

The rearrangement links TRBV18 to TRBJ2-2; D is unresolved. Trimming removed 3 bases from V and 3 bases from J, with 14 bases in between. The CDR3 runs to 16 residues. CDR1 and CDR2 (germline): KGHSH, LQKENI. DNA for the CDR3: TGTGCCAGCTCACCTTCTACCCTGCTCGACACCGGGGAGCTGTTTTTT. Amino acids: CASSPSTLLDTGELFF. Using reference TRBV18 and TRBJ2-2 for the parts outside the CDR3, the full variable domain is NAGVMQNPRHLVRRRGQEARLRCSPMKGHSHVYWYRQLPEEGLKFMVYLQKENIIDESGMPKERFSAEFPKEGPSILRIQQVVRGDSAAYFCASSPSTLLDTGELFFGEGSRLTVL.

The chain combines TRBV14 with TRBJ2-7, with D unclear. The CDR3 is 16 residues long. Germline V gene lookup returns CDR1 SGHDN and CDR2 FVKESK. The V end was cut by 1 base, the J end by 2 bases, with 15 bases between. For the CDR3, the DNA is TGTGCCAGCAGCCAAGCTGTTATCGGAATGGCCTACGAGCAGTACGTC. It codes for CASSQAVIGMAYEQYV.

The CDR3 is CASSGGWTEAFF. DNA for the CDR3: TGTGCCAGTAGCGGTGGGTGGACTGAAGCTTTCTTT. This chain uses TRBV6-5 with TRBJ1-1; the D is unclear. V shed 9 bases and J shed 5 bases, with 13 bases lying between them. CDR1 and CDR2 from the germline V gene are MNHEY and SVGAGI. The CDR3 contains 12 residues.

This clone was detected a few times. The chain joins TRBV7-2 to TRBJ2-2; weak D call: TRBD1 (6 bases). This CDR3 spans 15 amino acids. The V end lost 8 bases, the J end lost 6 bases, and 19 bases lay between the germline ends. The germline V gene encodes CDR1 SGHTA and CDR2 FQGNSA. The CDR3 region is CASVKGRGSSGELFF. For the CDR3, the DNA is TGTGCCAGCGTAAAAGGCAGGGGCTCATCCGGGGAGCTGTTTTTT.

The chain carries TRBV7-2 and TRBJ2-7; 7 bases match TRBD1. The germline gives CDR1 SGHTA, CDR2 FQGNSA. Trimming cost V 3 bases and J 5 bases; bases outside gene matches: 4. This CDR3 comprises 13 residues. In DNA form, the CDR3 reads TGTGCCAGCAGCTTCGACAGGGACCACGAGCAGTACGTC. Translation gives CASSFDRDHEQYV.

This chain links TRBV7-6 with TRBJ1-1, with D perhaps matching TRBD1 (6 bases). From germline, CDR1 is SGHVS and CDR2 FNYEAQ. This CDR3 region has 14 residues. V was cut by 3 bases and J by 4 bases, with 12 bases left in between. CDR3 nucleotide sequence: TGTGCCAGCAGCTTGGCGGGCAGGGGCACTGAAGCTTTCTTT. Amino acid sequence: CASSLAGRGTEAFF.

The chain joins TRBV4-2 to TRBJ1-2; D remains unclear. The CDR3 covers 15 residues. V was trimmed by 0 bases and J by 4 bases, leaving 12 bases between them. Germline V gives CDR1 LGHNA, CDR2 YNFKEQ. The CDR3 DNA follows: TGTGCCAGCAGCCAAGAAAGTTCAGGAATCTATGGCTACACCTTC. This codes for CASSQESSGIYGYTF.

This clone has a handful of counts. The genes are TRBV18 and TRBJ2-1; the D gene is possibly TRBD2 (6 bases). CDR3 length: 17 residues. Germline lookup yields CDR1 KGHSH and CDR2 LQKENI. V gave up 0 bases and J gave up 0 bases, with 12 bases separating them. The CDR3 region has the DNA TGTGCCAGCTCACCACCGCGGGGTTGGGGCTCCTACAATGAGCAGTTCTTC. Protein sequence: CASSPPRGWGSYNEQFF.

This clone was observed a single time. V is TRBV5-1 and J is TRBJ2-5; TRBD2 matches 7 bases. V was pared by 1 base and J by 4 bases, with 4 bases of the junction left unmatched. Germline CDR1 is SGHRS and CDR2 is YFSETQ. This CDR3 spans 14 amino acids. As DNA, the CDR3 is TGCGCCAGCAGCTTGAGCCCTAGCGGAGAGACCCAGTACTTC. This codes for CASSLSPSGETQYF.

V gene TRBV10-2 combines with J gene TRBJ2-7; 10 bases are a match to TRBD1. Trimming cost V 7 bases and J 4 bases; bases outside gene matches: 7. The CDR3 runs to 14 residues. From germline, CDR1 is WSHSY and CDR2 SAAADI. In nucleotides, the CDR3 is TGCGCCAGCACACCGGGACAGGGGAATTACGAGCAGTACGTC. Encoded protein: CASTPGQGNYEQYV.

The chain combines TRBV14 with TRBJ1-1, with D hard to call. CDR3 length: 16 amino acids. Trimming pared 0 bases from V and 6 bases from J, leaving 17 bases between. Looked up from germline, CDR1 is SGHDN and CDR2 is FVKESK. This chain's CDR3 is CASSQDNFVGKPEAFF. As DNA, the CDR3 is TGTGCCAGCAGCCAAGATAATTTTGTAGGGAAACCTGAAGCTTTCTTT.

This clone appeared a few times. The chain has TRBV19 and TRBJ1-4, with 9 positions matching TRBD1. CDR3 length equals 16 residues. Germline assignment: CDR1 LNHDA and CDR2 SQIVND (reference sequence). The V and J ends lost 5 bases and 4 bases, in that order; junction bases with no gene match: 8. CDR3 coding DNA: TGTGCCAGTAGTTCACTACAGGGGGCTCGTAATGAAAAACTGTTTTTT. This codes for CASSSLQGARNEKLFF. Combining the CDR3 with reference TRBV19 and TRBJ1-4 gives the whole variable domain DGGITQSPKYLFRKEGQNVTLSCEQNLNHDAMYWYRQDPGQGLRLIYYSQIVNDFQKGDIAEGYSVSREKKESFPLTVTSAQKNPTAFYLCASSSLQGARNEKLFFGSGTQLSVL.

This clone showed up just a few times. This sequence joins TRBV7-9 and TRBJ2-3; unclear D gene. This CDR3 is built from 16 residues. From germline, CDR1 is SEHNR and CDR2 FQNEAQ (reference sequence). V was shortened by 1 base and J by 1 base, with 12 bases between the two germline ends. The CDR3 nucleotides are TGTGCCAGCAGCTTAGTTCCGGGCGTCGGCACAGATACGCAGTATTTT. Translating it yields CASSLVPGVGTDTQYF.

The V and J genes are TRBV3-1 (or the pseudogene TRBV3-2) and TRBJ2-6, with D possibly TRBD1 on 6 matching bases. Germline lookup yields CDR1 LGHDT and CDR2 YNNKEL (reference sequence). The CDR3 covers 21 residues. The V end was cut by 1 base, the J end by 0 bases, with 22 bases between. CDR3 DNA: TGTGCCAGCAGCCAAGGTTTACGGGACATAAAGGGATTCTCTGGGGCCAACGTCCTGACTTTC. Encoded protein: CASSQGLRDIKGFSGANVLTF.

The chain carries TRBV15 and TRBJ1-4; tentative D call: TRBD1 (5 bases). Per germline, CDR1 LNHNV and CDR2 YYDKDF (reference sequence). The V end lost 6 bases, the J end lost 0 bases, and 8 bases lay between the germline ends. The CDR3 covers 14 residues. Here the CDR3 reads CATRLQATNEKLFF. The CDR3 DNA follows: TGTGCCACCAGGTTACAGGCAACTAATGAAAAACTGTTTTTT.

This clone came up a few times. The chain recombines TRBV6-5 with TRBJ2-7; no clear D. The CDR3 contains 13 residues. Trimming cost V 5 bases and J 6 bases, with 14 bases left between them. Per germline, CDR1 MNHEY and CDR2 SVGAGI. The CDR3 DNA reads TGTGCCAGCAGTCTCGACCTTAGCCTCGAGCAGTACGTC. Its translation: CASSLDLSLEQYV.

The chain carries TRBV19 and TRBJ1-5; tentative D call: TRBD1 (6 bases). The V end was cut by 7 bases, the J end by 7 bases, with 11 bases between. This CDR3 contains 12 residues. Per germline, CDR1 LNHDA and CDR2 SQIVND (reference sequence). The CDR3 reads CASNRGGQPQHF. The CDR3 DNA follows: TGTGCCAGTAATAGGGGGGGACAGCCCCAGCATTTT.

This clone was counted once. The rearrangement links TRBV2 to TRBJ2-7; 8 positions agree with TRBD2. V lost 4 bases and J lost 0; bases outside the gene matches: 5. CDR1 and CDR2 (germline): SNHLY, FYNNEI. The CDR3 runs 15 residues. In DNA, the CDR3 is TGTGCCAGCAGTGTCGGCGGGGGGATCTCCTACGAGCAGTACGTC. This sequence encodes CASSVGGGISYEQYV.

The V and J genes are TRBV7-2 and TRBJ1-3; D is undetermined. The CDR3 extends over 14 amino acids. Trimming removed 6 bases from V and 0 bases from J, with 9 bases in between. Germline V lookup: CDR1 SGHTA, CDR2 FQGNSA. CDR3 DNA: TGTGCCAGCAGTTATCCAAACTCTGGAAACACCATATATTTT. It specifies CASSYPNSGNTIYF.

This clone was detected once. This chain links TRBV6-5 with TRBJ1-2; D perhaps matches TRBD1 (6 bases). The CDR3 totals 15 residues. The V end was cut by 2 bases, the J end by 7 bases, with 17 bases between. Germline CDR1 reads MNHEY; CDR2 reads SVGAGI. This chain's CDR3 is CASSYPTGGPPGYTF. The CDR3 nucleotides are TGTGCCAGCAGTTACCCTACCGGGGGGCCGCCTGGCTACACCTTC.

The chain joins TRBV7-8 to TRBJ1-5, with 8 bases fitting TRBD1. V trimming: 4 bases; J trimming: 0 bases; junction bases outside the gene matches: 8. Germline V gene sequence: CDR1 SGHVS, CDR2 FQNEAQ. This CDR3 has 17 amino acids. The CDR3 DNA reads TGTGCCAGCAGCTGGGGGACAGGAAAGTTTAGCAATCAGCCCCAGCATTTT. It translates to CASSWGTGKFSNQPQHF.

V gene TRBV3-1 (or the pseudogene TRBV3-2) combines with J gene TRBJ1-3, with 7 bases fitting TRBD1. Trimming cost V 4 bases and J 0 bases; bases outside gene matches: 9. The V gene's germline CDR1 is LGHDT and CDR2 YNNKEL (reference sequence). This CDR3 is 17 amino acids long. The CDR3 region has the DNA TGTGCCAGCAGCCCTACCTCGAACAGGGGCTCTGGAAACACCATATATTTT. Translated: CASSPTSNRGSGNTIYF.

This clone came up once. The genes are TRBV11-2 and TRBJ2-5; D is unresolved. CDR3 length: 12 amino acids. V lost 1 base, J lost 7 bases, and 7 bases lay in between. Germline CDR1 is SGHAT and CDR2 is FQNNGV. The DNA for the CDR3 is TGTGCCAGCAGCTTAGGATCGGCGACCCAGTACTTC. Its protein product is CASSLGSATQYF. Filled out from reference TRBV11-2 and TRBJ2-5, the complete variable domain reads EAGVAQSPRYKIIEKRQSVAFWCNPISGHATLYWYQQILGQGPKLLIQFQNNGVVDDSQLPKDRFSAERLKGVDSTLKIQPAKLEDSAVYLCASSLGSATQYFGPGTRLLVL.

The chain is built from TRBV9 and TRBJ1-2; D may be TRBD1 (5 bases). CDR1 and CDR2 from the germline V gene are SGDLS and YYNGEE. V lost 4 bases to trimming and J lost 7 bases, with 20 bases between them. The CDR3 totals 15 residues. The CDR3 DNA follows: TGTGCCAGCAGCCCTCTCGGGACTTCCCGGGGTGGCTACACCTTC. As protein: CASSPLGTSRGGYTF.

The rearrangement uses TRBV2 and TRBJ1-5; 7 nucleotides line up with TRBD1. Losses at the gene ends were 7 bases for V and 7 bases for J; bases not matched to a gene: 16. CDR3 size: 16 residues. Germline loops: CDR1 SNHLY, CDR2 FYNNEI. The CDR3 here is CASTLYTGAGVQPQHF. Here the CDR3 DNA reads TGTGCCAGCACTCTCTATACAGGGGCCGGTGTACAGCCCCAGCATTTT.

The sample holds one count of this clone. The chain joins TRBV7-2 to TRBJ2-1; TRBD2 aligns across 7 bases. CDR1 is SGHTA and CDR2 is FQGNSA in the germline V gene. V dropped 4 bases and J dropped 5; count of bases not matched to a gene: 8. The length of the CDR3 is 15 residues. CDR3 region: CASSYRGTTNNEQFF. The CDR3 DNA sequence: TGTGCCAGCAGCTACCGAGGGACTACCAACAATGAGCAGTTCTTC.

The V and J genes are TRBV6-5 and TRBJ1-2; possible D gene TRBD1, 5 bases. The CDR3 runs to 11 residues. Per the germline V gene, CDR1 is MNHEY and CDR2 is SVGAGI. Trimming took 6 bases from V and 10 from J, leaving 12 bases between them. The CDR3 nucleotides read TGTGCCAGCAGGAGAGGAGGGGACTACACCTTC. Its translation: CASRRGGDYTF.

The DNA for the CDR3 is TGTGCCAGCAGTTTATGGCCGGGACAGGGGAACACTGAAGCTTTCTTT. This gives the protein CASSLWPGQGNTEAFF. V is TRBV27 and J is TRBJ1-1; 9 nucleotides match TRBD1. The CDR3 loop spans 16 amino acids. Germline V gives CDR1 MNHEY, CDR2 SMNVEV (reference sequence). Trimming removed 1 base from V and 1 base from J; junction bases left unmatched: 4.